The clone carrying this T cell receptor (beta chain) has more than one count but fewer than ten. The data were taken from a study of cytomegalovirus exposure and HLA in healthy donors. 13 Jbeta primers and 60 Vbeta primers were used for the PCR. TCRdb keeps only in-frame clones here, not all; method: immunoSEQ multiplex PCR. The table has fewer than 150,000 clones, under 80% seen once. The CDR3 is 11 residues long. Germline V gene lookup returns CDR1 SGHRS and CDR2 YFSETQ. V was pared by 5 bases and J by 5 bases, with 8 bases between. The sample was PBMCs. This sequence was found in a male donor in good health and CMV-seronegative. V and J are TRBV5-1 and TRBJ2-7; D is undetermined. The CDR3 region has the DNA TGCGCCAGCAGACAAGACAACGAGCAGTACTTC. The encoded protein is CASRQDNEQYF.